This record concerns one T cell receptor (beta chain) sequence. The CDR3 extends over 17 amino acids. The J segment lost 3 bases and the V segment lost 1 base, leaving 8 bases of the junction unmatched. Looked up from germline, CDR1 is KGHSH and CDR2 is LQKENI. MiXCR was run by TCRdb on the RT-PCR reads, yielding one entry per CDR3 protein. The table lists 650,000 to 800,000 distinct CDR3 sequences, 11% to 15% of them singletons. Input material: memory CD4+ T cells from blood. The sequence derives from a female donor in good health, serving as a healthy control. This sequence joins TRBV18 and TRBJ2-2; 7 bases are shared with TRBD2. The CDR3 loop is CASSPLAGAADTGELFF. In nucleotides, the CDR3 is TGTGCCAGCTCACCACTGGCGGGAGCGGCGGACACCGGGGAGCTGTTTTTT.